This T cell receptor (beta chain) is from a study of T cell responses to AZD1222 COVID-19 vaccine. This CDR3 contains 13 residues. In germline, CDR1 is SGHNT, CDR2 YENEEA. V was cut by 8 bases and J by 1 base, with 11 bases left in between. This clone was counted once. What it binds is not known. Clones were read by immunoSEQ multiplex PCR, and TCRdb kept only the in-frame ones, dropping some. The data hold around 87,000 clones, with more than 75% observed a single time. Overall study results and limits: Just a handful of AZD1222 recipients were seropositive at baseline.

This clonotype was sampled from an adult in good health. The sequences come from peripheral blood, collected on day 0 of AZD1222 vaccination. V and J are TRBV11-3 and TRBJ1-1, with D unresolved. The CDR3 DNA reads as TGTGCCAGCGGGCACGTGGGGAACACTGAAGCTTTCTTT. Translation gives CASGHVGNTEAFF.